A selection of T cell receptor beta chains follows, all from one sample in a study of immune evolution from preneoplasia to lung adenocarcinoma. Assay: immunoSEQ multiplex PCR; the TCRdb copy retains only in-frame clones and omits some. Of 12,000 or so clones listed, approximately 81% are singletons. Material for sequencing was FFPE tissue from an adenomatous hyperplasia lung lesion. These receptors were collected from a person between 50 and 70 years old with lung adenocarcinoma. Each CDR3 is given without its conserved first and last residue.

v_call	j_call	cdr3_aa
TRBV7-9	TRBJ2-1	ASSKGLASLNEQF
TRBV5-6	TRBJ2-7	ASSLVGTGGEQY
TRBV2	TRBJ1-1	ATQGDTEAF
TRBV15	TRBJ2-2	ATSSSGRANTGELF
TRBV20-1	TRBJ2-5	SASRLETQY
TRBV10-1	TRBJ2-7	ASSGGTGGEQY
TRBV5-1	TRBJ1-4	ASRVGTTGGDEKLF
TRBV5-1	TRBJ1-1	ASSLAGGFTEAF
TRBV5-4	TRBJ2-7	ASSDPSVGTYEQY
TRBV7-2	TRBJ1-4	ASSLKQGRAEKLF
TRBV6-1	TRBJ1-2	ASSEGIGQVYGYT
TRBV28	TRBJ2-1	ASKGSGTDEQF
TRBV29-1	TRBJ2-1	SARGSSYNEQF
TRBV2	TRBJ1-5	AINTGGGGQPQH
TRBV27	TRBJ1-2	ASSLFPPRDYDGYT